These 24 T cell receptor beta chains originate from one sample sequenced in a study of T cells after yellow fever vaccination. MiXCR was run by TCRdb on the 5' RACE reads, yielding one entry per CDR3 protein. The sample has around 310,000 distinct CDR3 sequences, approximately 4.5% seen once; the top ten hold roughly a fifth. The starting material was PBMCs, obtained 15 days after the yellow fever booster vaccination. The receptors here all came from a man between 18 and 29 years old who received the YFV17D yellow fever vaccine.

Many counts were recorded for this clonotype. V and J are TRBV29-1 and TRBJ1-4, with D hard to call. Trimming took off 8 bases at V and 5 bases at J, with 15 bases between the two ends. The germline V gene has CDR1 SQVTM and CDR2 ANQGSEA. The CDR3 contains 13 residues. DNA for the CDR3: TGCAGCTCCTCGGGCCCGGAAAATGAAAAACTGTTTTTT. Protein sequence: CSSSGPENEKLFF. Combining the CDR3 with reference TRBV29-1 and TRBJ1-4 gives the whole variable domain SAVISQKPSRDICQRGTSLTIQCQVDSQVTMMFWYRQQPGQSLTLIATANQGSEATYESGFVIDKFPISRPNLTFSTLTVSNMSPEDSSIYLCSSSGPENEKLFFGSGTQLSVL.

This clonotype was counted many times. The rearrangement joins TRBV9 to TRBJ2-1, with D perhaps matching TRBD1 (5 bases). The V end lost 1 base, the J end lost 5 bases, and 10 bases lay between the germline ends. The CDR3 is 14 residues long. Germline CDR1 reads SGDLS; CDR2 reads YYNGEE. CDR3 DNA: TGTGCCAGCAGCGTAAGGGGCGTGGACAATGAGCAGTTCTTC. Amino acid sequence: CASSVRGVDNEQFF.

At least ten counts were recorded for this clonotype. The chain couples TRBV6-6 to TRBJ1-1; D not certain. V was cut by 7 bases and J by 0 bases, with 9 bases left in between. The CDR3 is made up of 13 amino acids. Germline lookup yields CDR1 MNHNY and CDR2 SVGAGI (reference sequence). The CDR3 loop is CASNGNLNTEAFF. The CDR3 DNA reads TGTGCCAGCAACGGGAACCTGAACACTGAAGCTTTCTTT.

This clonotype occurred a few times. The genes are TRBV12-3 or TRBV12-4 and TRBJ1-1; 8 nucleotides agree with TRBD1. V gave up 3 bases and J gave up 8 bases; unmatched junction bases: 5. The CDR3 length is 13 residues. Here the CDR3 reads CASSFQGAREAFF. The CDR3 DNA reads TGTGCCAGCAGTTTCCAGGGGGCTAGGGAAGCTTTCTTT.

The V gene is TRBV4-2, the J gene TRBJ1-2, with a weak D call TRBD1 (6 bases). The CDR3 length is 15 residues. CDR1 and CDR2 (germline): LGHNA, YNFKEQ. The V end was cut by 4 bases, the J end by 4 bases, with 16 bases between. The CDR3 region has the DNA TGTGCCAGCAGCCCAACGCAGGGGTCCCTCTATGGCTACACCTTC. This translates into CASSPTQGSLYGYTF.

V and J are TRBV7-6 and TRBJ2-3; D unclear. The germline V and J ends were trimmed by 2 bases and 6 bases, with 15 bases remaining between them. Germline V CDR1 and CDR2: SGHVS, FNYEAQ. This CDR3 is built from 15 residues. The CDR3 bases are TGTGCCAGCAGCTTATACCCTCCCCCGGAGGATACGCAGTATTTT. It codes for CASSLYPPPEDTQYF.

This clonotype has a handful of counts. The rearrangement links TRBV3-1 to TRBJ2-1; TRBD2 is a possible D gene (5 bases). V was shortened by 5 bases and J by 9 bases, with 14 bases between the two germline ends. Per the germline V gene, CDR1 is LGHDT and CDR2 is YNNKEL (reference sequence). The CDR3 runs to 13 residues. The CDR3 protein is CASSSGMIGEQFF. DNA for the CDR3: TGTGCCAGCAGCTCGGGGATGATCGGTGAGCAGTTCTTC.

This clonotype has ten or more counts. The chain recombines TRBV10-3 with TRBJ1-1; 8 positions agree with TRBD1. This CDR3 region has 13 residues. CDR1 and CDR2 from the germline V gene are ENHRY and SYGVKD. The V gene end was trimmed by 7 bases and the J gene end by 12 bases; junction bases not matched to a gene: 13. CDR3 residues: CAITSDREGNSFF. The CDR3 DNA is TGTGCCATCACCTCGGACAGGGAAGGCAATTCTTTCTTT.

The V call is TRBV6-5, the J call TRBJ2-1; 9 bases are shared with TRBD1. The junction had 7 bases not matched to a gene; V was cut back by 5 bases and J by 2 bases. The V gene's germline CDR1 is MNHEY and CDR2 SVGAGI. This CDR3 is 16 amino acids long. The DNA of the CDR3 is TGTGCCAGCAGTCCCAGGACAGGGGCGACCTACAATGAGCAGTTCTTC. Translating gives CASSPRTGATYNEQFF.

In its sample, this clonotype was seen a few times. The V gene is TRBV4-1, the J gene TRBJ1-2, with a weak D call TRBD1 (6 bases). CDR1 and CDR2 from the germline V gene are MGHRA and YSYEKL. With 2 bases removed from V and 2 bases from J, the gap between germline ends came to 30 bases. CDR3 length: 21 residues. CDR3 in amino acids: CASSQRGGAVRTAPSNYGYTF. The CDR3 DNA follows: TGCGCCAGCAGCCAAAGAGGCGGAGCGGTAAGGACAGCCCCATCGAACTATGGCTACACCTTC.

The J gene is TRBJ1-2, the V gene TRBV27; D may be TRBD1 (5 bases). The CDR3 runs 15 residues. Deletions cut 6 bases from V and 0 bases from J, with 14 bases between. Germline V gene data show CDR1 as MNHEY and CDR2 as SMNVEV (reference sequence). In DNA, the CDR3 is TGTGCCAGCAGCATGACGGGACGGTCTAACTATGGCTACACCTTC. Translation: CASSMTGRSNYGYTF.

The table lists this clonotype with many counts. The gene calls are TRBV5-1 and TRBJ2-1, with 10 bases aligning to TRBD2. Germline V gene lookup returns CDR1 SGHRS and CDR2 YFSETQ. Trimming took 4 bases from V and 9 from J; bases not matched to a gene: 10. The CDR3 length is 15 residues. CDR3 loop: CASSASGGAYGEQFF. CDR3 bases: TGCGCCAGCAGCGCGAGCGGGGGGGCGTATGGTGAGCAGTTCTTC.

This clonotype was counted ten times or more. The chain uses TRBV4-3 and TRBJ2-5; D assignment may be TRBD1 or TRBD2 (5 bases each). CDR1 LGHNA and CDR2 YSLEER come from the germline V gene. This CDR3 contains 14 residues. The V and J ends lost 3 bases and 4 bases respectively, with 12 bases between them. CDR3 sequence: CASSQTYGTETQYF. CDR3 sequence (DNA): TGCGCCAGCAGCCAGACCTACGGGACAGAGACCCAGTACTTC.

The sample holds many counts of this clonotype. J is TRBJ2-2 and V is TRBV5-1, with 8 nucleotides matching TRBD2. The CDR3 loop spans 16 amino acids. Germline V gene data show CDR1 as SGHRS and CDR2 as YFSETQ. After removal of 0 bases from V and 1 base from J, the junction contained 2 bases not matched to a gene. CDR3 region: CASSLVLAENTGELFF. The CDR3 DNA sequence: TGCGCCAGCAGCTTGGTACTAGCGGAGAACACCGGGGAGCTGTTTTTT.

This clonotype was detected only a few times. The V call is TRBV19, the J call TRBJ2-3; 13 positions agree with TRBD2. V shed 2 bases, J shed 3 bases, and the junction held 8 bases outside the gene matches. This CDR3 comprises 18 residues. The V gene's germline CDR1 is LNHDA and CDR2 SQIVND (reference sequence). The CDR3 DNA reads as TGTGCCAGTAGTATATCCCCACTACTAGCGGGGGGGACAGATACGCAGTATTTT. It is translated as CASSISPLLAGGTDTQYF. The complete variable domain, with remaining parts taken from reference TRBV19 and TRBJ2-3, reads DGGITQSPKYLFRKEGQNVTLSCEQNLNHDAMYWYRQDPGQGLRLIYYSQIVNDFQKGDIAEGYSVSREKKESFPLTVTSAQKNPTAFYLCASSISPLLAGGTDTQYFGPGTRLTVL.

This clonotype has more than one count but fewer than ten. The rearrangement joins TRBV4-3 to TRBJ1-6, with D maybe TRBD1 (5 bases). Trimming shortened V by 1 base and J by 11 bases, and 12 bases separated the two germline ends. CDR1 and CDR2 from the germline V gene are LGHNA and YSLEER. The CDR3 spans 14 residues. The DNA for the CDR3 is TGCGCCAGCAGCCAAGGCTCGGGGGGTCCACCCCTCCACTTT. It translates to CASSQGSGGPPLHF.

The rearrangement uses TRBV12-3 or TRBV12-4 and TRBJ2-3; D gene uncertain. With 3 bases removed from V and 1 base from J, the gap between germline ends came to 5 bases. This CDR3 spans 13 amino acids. This CDR3 is CASSLIRTDTQYF. Written as DNA, the CDR3 is TGTGCCAGCAGTTTGATACGCACAGATACGCAGTATTTT.

Ten or more counts support this clonotype. The chain couples TRBV4-1 to TRBJ1-4; D is uncertain. The germline V and J ends were trimmed by 3 bases and 4 bases, with 6 bases remaining between them. The CDR3 is 13 amino acids. Germline V gives CDR1 MGHRA, CDR2 YSYEKL. CDR3 DNA sequence: TGCGCCAGCAGCCAGCGGGATAATGAAAAACTGTTTTTT. It encodes CASSQRDNEKLFF.

This clonotype was found a few times. The J gene is TRBJ2-2, the V gene TRBV15; 7 bases fit TRBD2. The CDR3 covers 15 residues. V lost 1 base, J lost 5 bases, and 4 bases stayed unmatched. Per germline, CDR1 LNHNV and CDR2 YYDKDF (reference sequence). The CDR3 DNA reads as TGTGCCACCAGCAGAGGGGGGGGTCTTACCGGGGAGCTGTTTTTT. Residues: CATSRGGGLTGELFF. The variable domain in full, with the rest retrieved from reference TRBV15 and TRBJ2-2, is DAMVIQNPRYQVTQFGKPVTLSCSQTLNHNVMYWYQQKSSQAPKLLFHYYDKDFNNEADTPDNFQSRRPNTSFCFLDIRSPGLGDTAMYLCATSRGGGLTGELFFGEGSRLTVL.

This clonotype was found a few times. The rearrangement links TRBV5-6 to TRBJ1-6, with 8 bases identical to TRBD1. This CDR3 comprises 17 residues. The J segment lost 7 bases and the V segment lost 2 bases, leaving 11 bases of the junction unmatched. CDR1 and CDR2 from the germline V gene are SGHDT and YYEEEE. The CDR3 region is CASSLSPRQGRNSPLHF. In DNA, the CDR3 is TGTGCCAGCAGCTTATCTCCCCGACAGGGGCGGAATTCACCCCTCCACTTT.

This clonotype was detected many times. The rearrangement links TRBV10-2 to TRBJ1-2; the match to TRBD1 covers 9 bases. The CDR3 length is 13 residues. Germline CDR1 is WSHSY and CDR2 is SAAADI. The junction had 7 bases not matched to a gene; V was cut back by 10 bases and J by 4 bases. This CDR3 reads CATQQGASYGYTF. In DNA, the CDR3 is TGCGCCACCCAACAGGGGGCAAGCTATGGCTACACCTTC.

This clonotype occurred many times. The chain links TRBV4-3 to TRBJ2-1; tentative D call: TRBD1 (5 bases). The germline V and J ends were trimmed by 0 bases and 6 bases, with 12 bases remaining between them. The V gene's germline CDR1 is LGHNA and CDR2 YSLEER. The CDR3 sequence is 15 residues long. This CDR3 reads CASSQDGNRLNEQFF. In nucleotides, the CDR3 is TGCGCCAGCAGCCAAGACGGAAACAGGCTCAATGAGCAGTTCTTC.

This clonotype came up many times. The chain links TRBV9 to TRBJ1-5; TRBD1 is a possible D gene (5 bases). V was cut by 0 bases and J by 5 bases, with 12 bases left in between. Germline V CDR1 and CDR2: SGDLS, YYNGEE. CDR3 size: 15 residues. This chain's CDR3 is CASSVEPGRDQPQHF. In nucleotides, the CDR3 is TGTGCCAGCAGCGTAGAGCCAGGGCGAGATCAGCCCCAGCATTTT. The complete variable domain, with remaining parts taken from reference TRBV9 and TRBJ1-5, reads DSGVTQTPKHLITATGQRVTLRCSPRSGDLSVYWYQQSLDQGLQFLIQYYNGEERAKGNILERFSAQQFPDLHSELNLSSLELGDSALYFCASSVEPGRDQPQHFGDGTRLSIL.

This clonotype was recorded at least ten times. The chain links TRBV7-2 to TRBJ1-2; D remains ambiguous. This CDR3 contains 12 residues. Germline loops: CDR1 SGHTA, CDR2 FQGNSA. V was clipped by 2 bases and J by 8 bases, with 9 bases between them. CDR3 amino acids: CASSLLPWGYTF. The CDR3 DNA sequence: TGTGCCAGCAGCTTACTTCCTTGGGGCTACACCTTC.